This paragraph reports one TCR beta chain. There are 14 residues in the CDR3. With V trimmed by 3 bases and J by 4 bases, 4 bases remained unmatched. The data were obtained in a study of T-cell reconstitution after alpha-beta-depleted transplantation in children. It was with unique molecular identifiers that the TCRbeta library was prepared. TCRdb redid the calling of the PCR reads with MiXCR, one entry per CDR3 protein. The sample has roughly 300,000 distinct CDR3 sequences, 10% seen once. V usage is TRBV12-3 or TRBV12-4 and J usage is TRBJ1-1; 8 bases are a match to TRBD1. The sequences come from PBMCs from the stem cell graft donor, collected from the stem cell graft. The receptor's source is a human donor who donated a stem cell graft to a child with acute lymphoblastic leukemia. As DNA, the CDR3 is TGTGCCAGCAGTTTGACAGGGGAGAGCACTGAAGCTTTCTTT. Translation gives CASSLTGESTEAFF.